This T cell receptor beta chain was obtained from a study of T cells in narcolepsy. General study points: Autoreactive HCRT-specific and TRIB2-specific clonotypes were marked in same-patient CSF-versus-blood CD4+ comparisons.

Comment on this clone: Its antigen remains unidentified.

Sequenced by immunoSEQ multiplex PCR; TCRdb stores in-frame clones only, minus some. This table has tens of thousands of clones, over 75% appearing once. Per the germline V gene, CDR1 is SNHLY and CDR2 is FYNNEI. The CDR3 length is 14 residues. Trimming cost V 6 bases and J 5 bases, with 13 bases left between them. Sequencing used memory (CD45RA-) CD4+ T cells from blood. This chain connects TRBV2 to TRBJ2-2; D is possibly TRBD2 (5 bases). The sequence was obtained from a human donor in good health. CDR3 nucleotide sequence: TGTGCCAGCAGGCAGACGGGGATTACCGGGGAGCTGTTTTTT. Its translation is CASRQTGITGELFF. The complete variable domain, with remaining parts taken from reference TRBV2 and TRBJ2-2, reads EPEVTQTPSHQVTQMGQEVILRCVPISNHLYFYWYRQILGQKVEFLVSFYNNEISEKSEIFDDQFSVERPDGSNFTLKIRSTKLEDSAMYFCASRQTGITGELFFGEGSRLTVL.